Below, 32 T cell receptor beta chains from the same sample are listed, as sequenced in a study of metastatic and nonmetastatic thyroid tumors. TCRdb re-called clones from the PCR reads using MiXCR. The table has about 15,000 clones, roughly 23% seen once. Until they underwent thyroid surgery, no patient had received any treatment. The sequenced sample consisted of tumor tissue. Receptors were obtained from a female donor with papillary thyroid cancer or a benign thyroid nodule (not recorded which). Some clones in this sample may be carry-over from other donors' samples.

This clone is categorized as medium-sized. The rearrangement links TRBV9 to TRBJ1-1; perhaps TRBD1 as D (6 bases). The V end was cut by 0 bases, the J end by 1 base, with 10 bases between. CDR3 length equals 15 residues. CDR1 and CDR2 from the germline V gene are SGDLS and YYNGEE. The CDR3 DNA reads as TGTGCCAGCAGCGTAGAGGACAGAAGGAACACTGAAGCTTTCTTT. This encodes CASSVEDRRNTEAFF.

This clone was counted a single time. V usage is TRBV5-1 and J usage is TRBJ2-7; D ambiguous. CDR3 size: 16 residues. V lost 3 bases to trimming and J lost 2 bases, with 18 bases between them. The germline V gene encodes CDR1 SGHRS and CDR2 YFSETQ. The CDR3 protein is CASSSPDGFRPYEQYF. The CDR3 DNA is TGCGCCAGCAGCTCGCCGGATGGATTTAGGCCCTACGAGCAGTACTTC. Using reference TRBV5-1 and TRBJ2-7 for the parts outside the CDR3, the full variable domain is KAGVTQTPRYLIKTRGQQVTLSCSPISGHRSVSWYQQTPGQGLQFLFEYFSETQRNKGNFPGRFSGRQFSNSRSEMNVSTLELGDSALYLCASSSPDGFRPYEQYFGPGTRLTVT.

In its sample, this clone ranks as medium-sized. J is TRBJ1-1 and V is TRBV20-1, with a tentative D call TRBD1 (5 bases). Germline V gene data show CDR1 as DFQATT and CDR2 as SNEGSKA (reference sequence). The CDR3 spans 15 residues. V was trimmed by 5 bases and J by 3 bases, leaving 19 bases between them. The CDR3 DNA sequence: TGCAGTGCTCTGGGTAGGGGAGGAACGGACACTGAAGCTTTCTTT. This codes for CSALGRGGTDTEAFF.

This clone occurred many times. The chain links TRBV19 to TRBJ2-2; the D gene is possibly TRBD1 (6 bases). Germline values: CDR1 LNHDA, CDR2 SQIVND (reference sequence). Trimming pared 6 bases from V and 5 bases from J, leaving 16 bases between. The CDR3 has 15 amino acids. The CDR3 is CASRATGYGTGELFF. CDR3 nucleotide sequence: TGTGCCAGTAGAGCCACAGGGTATGGGACCGGGGAGCTGTTTTTT.

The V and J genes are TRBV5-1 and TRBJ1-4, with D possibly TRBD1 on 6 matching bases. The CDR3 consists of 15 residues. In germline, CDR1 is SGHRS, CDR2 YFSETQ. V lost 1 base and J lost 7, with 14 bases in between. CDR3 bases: TGCGCCAGCAGCTTGTTAACAGGGAACCCTGAAAAACTGTTTTTT. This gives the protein CASSLLTGNPEKLFF.

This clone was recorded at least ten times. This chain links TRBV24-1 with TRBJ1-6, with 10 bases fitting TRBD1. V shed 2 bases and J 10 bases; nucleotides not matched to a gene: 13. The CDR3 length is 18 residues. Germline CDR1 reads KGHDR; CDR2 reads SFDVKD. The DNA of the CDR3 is TGTGCCACCAGTGATTCCAAATGGGGACAGGGGAAGGAATCACCCCTCCACTTT. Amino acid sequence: CATSDSKWGQGKESPLHF.

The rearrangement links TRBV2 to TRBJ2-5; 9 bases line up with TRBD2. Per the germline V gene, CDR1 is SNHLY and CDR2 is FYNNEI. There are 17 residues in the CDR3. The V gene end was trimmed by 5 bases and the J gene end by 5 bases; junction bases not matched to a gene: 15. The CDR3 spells CASSQRGDSPVQETQYF. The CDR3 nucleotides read TGTGCCAGCAGTCAGCGGGGGGACTCTCCTGTACAGGAGACCCAGTACTTC.

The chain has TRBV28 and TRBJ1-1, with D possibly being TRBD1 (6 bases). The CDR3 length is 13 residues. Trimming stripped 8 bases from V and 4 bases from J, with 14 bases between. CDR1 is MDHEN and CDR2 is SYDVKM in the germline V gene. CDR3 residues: CASSPQGGTEAFF. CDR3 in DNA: TGTGCCAGCTCACCACAGGGAGGCACTGAAGCTTTCTTT. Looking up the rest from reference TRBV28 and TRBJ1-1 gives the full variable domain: DVKVTQSSRYLVKRTGEKVFLECVQDMDHENMFWYRQDPGLGLRLIYFSYDVKMKEKGDIPEGYSVSREKKERFSLILESASTNQTSMYLCASSPQGGTEAFFGQGTRLTVV.

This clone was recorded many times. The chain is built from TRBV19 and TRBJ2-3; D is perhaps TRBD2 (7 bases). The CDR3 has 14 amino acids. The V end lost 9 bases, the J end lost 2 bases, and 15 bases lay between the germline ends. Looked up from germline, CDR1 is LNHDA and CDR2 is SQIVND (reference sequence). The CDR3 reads CASGEGDFTDTQYF. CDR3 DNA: TGTGCCAGCGGGGAGGGGGACTTCACAGATACGCAGTATTTT.

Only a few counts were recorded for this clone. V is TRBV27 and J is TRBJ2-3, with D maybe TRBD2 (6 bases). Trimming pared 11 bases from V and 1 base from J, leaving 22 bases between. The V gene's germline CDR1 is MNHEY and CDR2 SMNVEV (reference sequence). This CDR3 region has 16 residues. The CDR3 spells CAAKSTGGCRTDTQYF. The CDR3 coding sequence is TGTGCCGCGAAATCCACTGGGGGGTGCCGCACAGATACGCAGTATTTT.

This chain's CDR3 is CASSQADGRKNIQYF. CDR3 coding DNA: TGTGCCAGCAGCCAAGCGGACGGGAGGAAAAACATTCAGTACTTC. The V call is TRBV4-2, the J call TRBJ2-4; TRBD2 matches at 7 bases. Germline assignment: CDR1 LGHNA and CDR2 YNFKEQ. J lost 4 bases, V lost 1 base, and 4 bases had no gene match. This CDR3 contains 15 residues.

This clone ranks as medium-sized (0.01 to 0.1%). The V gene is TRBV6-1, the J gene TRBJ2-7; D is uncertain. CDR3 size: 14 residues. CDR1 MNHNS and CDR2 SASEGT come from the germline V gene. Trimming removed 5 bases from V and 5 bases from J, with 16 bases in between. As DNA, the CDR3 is TGTGCCAGCAGTTCCCCGGAGACCCGGCACGAGCAGTACTTC. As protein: CASSSPETRHEQYF.

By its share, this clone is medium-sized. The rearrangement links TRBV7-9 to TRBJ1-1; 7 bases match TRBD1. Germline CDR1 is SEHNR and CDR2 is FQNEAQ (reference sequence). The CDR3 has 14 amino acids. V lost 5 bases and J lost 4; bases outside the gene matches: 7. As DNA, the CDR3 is TGTGCCAGCAGCCACCCAGGGGGTTCCACTGAAGCTTTCTTT. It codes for CASSHPGGSTEAFF.

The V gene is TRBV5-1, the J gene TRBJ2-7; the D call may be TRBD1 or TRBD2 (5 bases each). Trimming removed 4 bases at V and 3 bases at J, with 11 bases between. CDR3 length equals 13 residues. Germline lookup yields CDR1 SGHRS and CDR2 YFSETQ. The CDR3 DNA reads TGCGCCAGCAGCCCGAGGGGCTACTACGAGCAGTACTTC. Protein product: CASSPRGYYEQYF.

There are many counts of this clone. CDR3 bases: TGTGCCAGCGGTCGGGACATATCCCGGGTTTTGGAAGCTTTCTTT. The encoded protein is CASGRDISRVLEAFF. J is TRBJ1-1 and V is TRBV6-1, with D perhaps TRBD1 (6 bases). CDR3 length equals 15 residues. The V end was cut by 8 bases, the J end by 8 bases, with 24 bases between. CDR1 MNHNS and CDR2 SASEGT come from the germline V gene.

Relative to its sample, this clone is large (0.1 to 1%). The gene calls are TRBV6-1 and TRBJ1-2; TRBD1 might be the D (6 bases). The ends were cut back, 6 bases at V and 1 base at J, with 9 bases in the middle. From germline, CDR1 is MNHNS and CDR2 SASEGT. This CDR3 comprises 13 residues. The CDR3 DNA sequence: TGTGCCAGCAGACAGGGATTTAACTATGGCTACACCTTC. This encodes CASRQGFNYGYTF.

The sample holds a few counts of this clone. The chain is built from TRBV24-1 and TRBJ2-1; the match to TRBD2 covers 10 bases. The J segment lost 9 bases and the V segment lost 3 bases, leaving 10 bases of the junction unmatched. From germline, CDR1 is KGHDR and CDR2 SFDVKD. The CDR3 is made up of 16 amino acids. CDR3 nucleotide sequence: TGTGCCACCAGTGATCCAACTAGCGGGACTCCAGGTGAGCAGTTCTTC. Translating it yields CATSDPTSGTPGEQFF.

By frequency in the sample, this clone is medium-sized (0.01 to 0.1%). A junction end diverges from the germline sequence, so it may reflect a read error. CDR3 DNA sequence: TGTGCTAGCAGCCGATGGTTGAGGGGGCGGGGCTATGGCTACACCTTC. It specifies CASSRWLRGRGYGYTF. The chain employs TRBV7-7 and TRBJ1-2; TRBD1 aligns across 7 bases. The CDR3 covers 16 residues. CDR1 and CDR2 from the germline V gene are SSHAT and FNYEAQ (reference sequence).

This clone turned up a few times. This CDR3 is CASSVVGANTGELFF. The CDR3 coding sequence is TGTGCCAGCAGCGTAGTGGGGGCGAACACCGGGGAGCTGTTTTTT. V and J are TRBV27 and TRBJ2-2, with D possibly being TRBD1 or TRBD2 (5 bases each). Germline V gene sequence: CDR1 MNHEY, CDR2 SMNVEV (reference sequence). V dropped 6 bases and J dropped 0 bases, with 11 bases sitting between them. This CDR3 comprises 15 residues.

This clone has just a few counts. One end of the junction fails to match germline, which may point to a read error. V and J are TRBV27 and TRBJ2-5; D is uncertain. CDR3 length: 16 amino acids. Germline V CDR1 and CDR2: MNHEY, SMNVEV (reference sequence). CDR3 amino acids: CASTRLTRYLQDTQYF. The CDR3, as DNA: TGTGCCAGCACACGTTTAACCAGGTACCTACAAGATACCCAGTACTTC.

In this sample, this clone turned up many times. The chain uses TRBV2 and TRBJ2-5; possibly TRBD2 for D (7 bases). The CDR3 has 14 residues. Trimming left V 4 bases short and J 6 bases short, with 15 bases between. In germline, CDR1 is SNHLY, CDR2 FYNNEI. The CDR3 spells CASSGGGGGKTQYF. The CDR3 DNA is TGTGCCAGCAGTGGTGGGGGGGGCGGGAAGACCCAGTACTTC.

The CDR3 protein is CASSGVQNNSPLHF. The CDR3 nucleotides are TGTGCCAGCAGTGGGGTACAGAATAATTCACCCCTCCACTTT. The J gene is TRBJ1-6, the V gene TRBV6-1; unclear D gene. The CDR3 extends over 14 amino acids. V was clipped by 4 bases and J by 5 bases, with 9 bases between them. CDR1 and CDR2 (germline): MNHNS, SASEGT.

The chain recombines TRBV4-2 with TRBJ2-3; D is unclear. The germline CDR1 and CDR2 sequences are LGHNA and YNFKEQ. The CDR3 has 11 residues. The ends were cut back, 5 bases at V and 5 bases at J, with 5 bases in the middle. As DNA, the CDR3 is TGTGCCAGCAGCTCGAGAGATACGCAGTATTTT. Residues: CASSSRDTQYF.

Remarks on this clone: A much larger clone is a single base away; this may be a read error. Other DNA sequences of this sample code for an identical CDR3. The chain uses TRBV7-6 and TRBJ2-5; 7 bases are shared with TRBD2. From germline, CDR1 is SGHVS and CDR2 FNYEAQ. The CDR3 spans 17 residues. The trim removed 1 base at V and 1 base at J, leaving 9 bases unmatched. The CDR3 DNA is TGTGCCAGCAGCTTAGTCCTGGCGGGAGCCGCCCAAGAGACCCAGTACTTC. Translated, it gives CASSLVLAGAAQETQYF.

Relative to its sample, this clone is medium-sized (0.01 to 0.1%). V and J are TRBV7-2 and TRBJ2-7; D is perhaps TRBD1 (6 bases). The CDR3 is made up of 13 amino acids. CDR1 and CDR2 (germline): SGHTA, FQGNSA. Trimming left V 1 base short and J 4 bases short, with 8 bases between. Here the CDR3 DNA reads TGTGCCAGCAGCTTAGTCACAGGGTACGAGCAGTACTTC. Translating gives CASSLVTGYEQYF.

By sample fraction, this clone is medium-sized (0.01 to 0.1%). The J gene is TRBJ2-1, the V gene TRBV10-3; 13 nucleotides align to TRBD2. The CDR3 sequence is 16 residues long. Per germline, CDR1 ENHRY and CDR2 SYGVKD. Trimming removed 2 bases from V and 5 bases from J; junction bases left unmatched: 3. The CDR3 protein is CAISEGLAGADNEQFF. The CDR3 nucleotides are TGTGCCATCAGTGAGGGACTAGCGGGAGCGGACAATGAGCAGTTCTTC.

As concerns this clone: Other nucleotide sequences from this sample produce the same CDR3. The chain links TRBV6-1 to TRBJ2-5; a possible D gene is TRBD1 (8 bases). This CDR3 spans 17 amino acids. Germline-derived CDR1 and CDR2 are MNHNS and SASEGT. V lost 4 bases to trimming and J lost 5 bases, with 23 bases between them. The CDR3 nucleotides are TGTGCCAGCAGTGTTATTACAGGGGGAGGGCCCAGGGAGACCCAGTACTTC. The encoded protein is CASSVITGGGPRETQYF.

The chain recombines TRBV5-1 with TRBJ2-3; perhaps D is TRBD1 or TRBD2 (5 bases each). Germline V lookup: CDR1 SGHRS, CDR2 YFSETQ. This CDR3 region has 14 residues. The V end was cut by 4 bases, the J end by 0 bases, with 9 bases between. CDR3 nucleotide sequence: TGCGCCAGCAGCCGGGACCAAAGCACAGATACGCAGTATTTT. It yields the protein CASSRDQSTDTQYF.

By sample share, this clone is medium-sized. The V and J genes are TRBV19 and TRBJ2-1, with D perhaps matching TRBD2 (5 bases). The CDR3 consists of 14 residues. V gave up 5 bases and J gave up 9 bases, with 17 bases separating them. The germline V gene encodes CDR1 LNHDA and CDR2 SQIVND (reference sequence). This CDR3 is CASSPRVLGSEQFF. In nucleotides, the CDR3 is TGTGCCAGTAGTCCCCGGGTCCTGGGGAGTGAGCAGTTCTTC.

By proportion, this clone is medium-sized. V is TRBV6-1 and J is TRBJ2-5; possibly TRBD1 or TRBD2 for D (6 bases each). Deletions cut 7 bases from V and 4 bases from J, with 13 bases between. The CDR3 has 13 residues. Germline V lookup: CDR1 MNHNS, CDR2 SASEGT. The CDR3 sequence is CASTRRGRETQYF. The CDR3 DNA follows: TGTGCCAGCACCCGTCGGGGGCGAGAGACCCAGTACTTC.

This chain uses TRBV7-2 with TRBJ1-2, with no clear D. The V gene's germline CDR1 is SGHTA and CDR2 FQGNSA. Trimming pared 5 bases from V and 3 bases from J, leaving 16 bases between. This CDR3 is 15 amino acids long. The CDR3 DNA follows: TGTGCCAGCAGCCTTGTCGCAGACGGGGACTATGGCTACACCTTC. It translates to CASSLVADGDYGYTF.

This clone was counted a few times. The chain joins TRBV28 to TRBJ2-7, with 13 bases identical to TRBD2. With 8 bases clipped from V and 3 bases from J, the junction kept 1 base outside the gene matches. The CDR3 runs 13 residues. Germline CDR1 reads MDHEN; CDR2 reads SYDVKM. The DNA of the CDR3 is TGTGCCAGCGGGACTAGCGGGATCTACGAGCAGTACTTC. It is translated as CASGTSGIYEQYF.